This record concerns one TCR beta chain sequence. The CDR3 has 13 amino acids. The V and J ends lost 1 base and 7 bases respectively, with 11 bases between them. Germline V gene sequence: CDR1 SGHAT, CDR2 FQNNGV. Generated by immunoSEQ multiplex PCR, the TCRdb table keeps only in-frame clones and is missing some. The sample has 68,000 or so clones; 79% are singletons. The data originate from a study of a mutant IDH1 vaccine in newly diagnosed glioma. Across the study: Receipt of radiotherapy, temozolomide, or both preceded the study, and most received both.

This sample's time point: baseline, week 1 (first vaccination visit). Treatment in this sample: pre-vaccination baseline after standard-of-care therapy. The sequence was collected from a man aged 50 to 60 with glioma. Sample: PBMCs, taken from a glioma patient treated with radiotherapy, temozolomide or both. The rearrangement uses TRBV11-2 and TRBJ2-7; tentatively, D is TRBD1 (6 bases). CDR3 nucleotide sequence: TGTGCCAGCAGCTTAGTGGGGGCGGAAGAGCAGTACTTC. Protein: CASSLVGAEEQYF.